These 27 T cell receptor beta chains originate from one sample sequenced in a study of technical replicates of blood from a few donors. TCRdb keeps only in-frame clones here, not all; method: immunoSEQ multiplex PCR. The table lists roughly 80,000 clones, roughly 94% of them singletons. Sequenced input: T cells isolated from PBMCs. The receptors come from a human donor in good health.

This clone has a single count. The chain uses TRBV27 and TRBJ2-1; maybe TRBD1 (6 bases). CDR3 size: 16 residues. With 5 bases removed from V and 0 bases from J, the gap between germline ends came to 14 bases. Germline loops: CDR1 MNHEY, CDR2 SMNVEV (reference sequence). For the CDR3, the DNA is TGTGCCAGCAGTATCCGGACAGCGAGCTCCTACAATGAGCAGTTCTTC. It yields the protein CASSIRTASSYNEQFF.

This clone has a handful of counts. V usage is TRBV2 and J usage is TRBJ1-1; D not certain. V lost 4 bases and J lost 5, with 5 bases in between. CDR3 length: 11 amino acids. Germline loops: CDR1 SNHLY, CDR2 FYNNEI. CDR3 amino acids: CASSGGTEAFF. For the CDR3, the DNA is TGTGCCAGCAGTGGAGGAACTGAAGCTTTCTTT. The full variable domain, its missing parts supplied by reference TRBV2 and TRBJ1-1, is EPEVTQTPSHQVTQMGQEVILRCVPISNHLYFYWYRQILGQKVEFLVSFYNNEISEKSEIFDDQFSVERPDGSNFTLKIRSTKLEDSAMYFCASSGGTEAFFGQGTRLTVV.

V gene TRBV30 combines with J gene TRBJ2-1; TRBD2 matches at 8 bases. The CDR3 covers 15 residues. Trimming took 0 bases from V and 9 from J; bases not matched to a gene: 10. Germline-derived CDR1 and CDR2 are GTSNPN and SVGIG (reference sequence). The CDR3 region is CAWSVLWREVGEQFF. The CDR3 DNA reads TGTGCCTGGAGTGTTCTTTGGCGGGAGGTCGGTGAGCAGTTCTTC.

The CDR3 DNA reads as TGCGCCAGCAGCCAAGCCCCCACCGGTGCGGGGGGCAGGACAGATACGCAGTATTTT. Its translation: CASSQAPTGAGGRTDTQYF. This chain connects TRBV4-1 to TRBJ2-3; 8 positions agree with TRBD2. This CDR3 has 19 residues. J was trimmed by 3 bases and V by 1 base; bases with no gene match: 15. CDR1 is MGHRA, CDR2 YSYEKL, per germline.

The CDR3 nucleotides are TGTGCCACCAGCAGAGATTGGGGCCATCAGCCCCAGCATTTT. Its protein is CATSRDWGHQPQHF. V and J are TRBV15 and TRBJ1-5; TRBD1 is a possible D gene (5 bases). Germline CDR1 and CDR2: LNHNV and YYDKDF (reference sequence). Trimming took 0 bases from V and 5 from J, leaving 8 bases between them. CDR3 length: 14 amino acids. Full variable domain (missing parts from reference TRBV15 and TRBJ1-5): DAMVIQNPRYQVTQFGKPVTLSCSQTLNHNVMYWYQQKSSQAPKLLFHYYDKDFNNEADTPDNFQSRRPNTSFCFLDIRSPGLGDTAMYLCATSRDWGHQPQHFGDGTRLSIL.

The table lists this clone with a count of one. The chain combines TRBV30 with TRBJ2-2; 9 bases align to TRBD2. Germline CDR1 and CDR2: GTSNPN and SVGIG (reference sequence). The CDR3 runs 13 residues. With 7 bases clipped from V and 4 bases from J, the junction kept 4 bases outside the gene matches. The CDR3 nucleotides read TGTGCCTTTATAGCGGGAGTCACCGGGGAGCTGTTTTTT. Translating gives CAFIAGVTGELFF.

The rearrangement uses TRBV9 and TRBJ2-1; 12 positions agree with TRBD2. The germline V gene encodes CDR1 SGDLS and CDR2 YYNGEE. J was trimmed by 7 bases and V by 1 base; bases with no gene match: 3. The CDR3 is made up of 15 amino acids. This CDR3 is CASSVWTSGTNEQFF. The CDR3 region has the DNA TGTGCCAGCAGCGTATGGACTAGCGGGACTAATGAGCAGTTCTTC.

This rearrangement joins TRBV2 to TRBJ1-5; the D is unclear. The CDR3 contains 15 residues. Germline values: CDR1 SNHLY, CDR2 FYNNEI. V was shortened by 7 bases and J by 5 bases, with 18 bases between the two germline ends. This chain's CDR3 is CASTPTQTSDQPQHF. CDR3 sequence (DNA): TGTGCCAGCACCCCCACACAGACATCCGATCAGCCCCAGCATTTT.

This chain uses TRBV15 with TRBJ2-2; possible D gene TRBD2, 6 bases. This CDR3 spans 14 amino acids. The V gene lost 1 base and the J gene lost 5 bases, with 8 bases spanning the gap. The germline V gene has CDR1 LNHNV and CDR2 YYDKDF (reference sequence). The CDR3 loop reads CATSRGRGTGELFF. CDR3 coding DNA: TGTGCCACCAGCAGAGGGCGGGGAACCGGGGAGCTGTTTTTT.

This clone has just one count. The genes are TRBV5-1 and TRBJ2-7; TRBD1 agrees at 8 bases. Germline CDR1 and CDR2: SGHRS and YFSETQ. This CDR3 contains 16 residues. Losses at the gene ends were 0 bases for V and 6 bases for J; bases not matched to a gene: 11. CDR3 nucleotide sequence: TGCGCCAGCAGCTTGGTAGCTGGACAGGGTATTTTCGAGCAGTACTTC. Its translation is CASSLVAGQGIFEQYF.

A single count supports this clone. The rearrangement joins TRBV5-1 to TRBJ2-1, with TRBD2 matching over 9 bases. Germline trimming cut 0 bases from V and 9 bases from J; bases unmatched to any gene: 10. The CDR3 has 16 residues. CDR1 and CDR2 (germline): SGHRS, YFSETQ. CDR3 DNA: TGCGCCAGCAGCTTGGCCGTTAGCGGGAGCGCGGGTGAGCAGTTCTTC. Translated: CASSLAVSGSAGEQFF.

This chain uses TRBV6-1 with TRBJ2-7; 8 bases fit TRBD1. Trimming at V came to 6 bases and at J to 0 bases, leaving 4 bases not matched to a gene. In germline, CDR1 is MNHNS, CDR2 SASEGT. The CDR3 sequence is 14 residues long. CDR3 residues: CASRTGAPSYEQYF. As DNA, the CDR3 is TGTGCCAGCAGGACAGGGGCGCCCTCCTACGAGCAGTACTTC.

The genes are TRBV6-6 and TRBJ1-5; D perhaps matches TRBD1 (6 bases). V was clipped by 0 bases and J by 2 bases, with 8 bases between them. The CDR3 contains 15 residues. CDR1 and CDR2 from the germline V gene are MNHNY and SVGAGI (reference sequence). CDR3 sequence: CASSYSGARNQPQHF. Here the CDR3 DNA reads TGTGCCAGCAGTTACTCGGGGGCGCGCAATCAGCCCCAGCATTTT.

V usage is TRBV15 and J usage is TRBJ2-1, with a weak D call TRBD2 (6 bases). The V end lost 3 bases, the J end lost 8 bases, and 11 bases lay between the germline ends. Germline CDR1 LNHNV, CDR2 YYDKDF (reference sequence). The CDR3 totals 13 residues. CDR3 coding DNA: TGTGCCACCAGCAGTCTGCGGGACGATGAGCAGTTCTTC. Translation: CATSSLRDDEQFF. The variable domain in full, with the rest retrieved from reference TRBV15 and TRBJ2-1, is DAMVIQNPRYQVTQFGKPVTLSCSQTLNHNVMYWYQQKSSQAPKLLFHYYDKDFNNEADTPDNFQSRRPNTSFCFLDIRSPGLGDTAMYLCATSSLRDDEQFFGPGTRLTVL.

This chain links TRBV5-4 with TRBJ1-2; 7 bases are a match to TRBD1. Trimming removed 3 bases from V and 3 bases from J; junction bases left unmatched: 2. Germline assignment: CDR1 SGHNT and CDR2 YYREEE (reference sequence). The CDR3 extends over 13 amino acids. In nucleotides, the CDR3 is TGTGCCAGCAGCTCCGGGACAGACTATGGCTACACCTTC. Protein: CASSSGTDYGYTF.

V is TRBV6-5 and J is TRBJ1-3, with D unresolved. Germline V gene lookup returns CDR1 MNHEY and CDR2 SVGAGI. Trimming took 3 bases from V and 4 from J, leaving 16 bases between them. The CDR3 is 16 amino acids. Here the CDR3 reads CASSYDQEVGGNTIYF. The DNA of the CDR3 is TGTGCCAGCAGTTATGACCAGGAAGTCGGAGGAAACACCATATATTTT.

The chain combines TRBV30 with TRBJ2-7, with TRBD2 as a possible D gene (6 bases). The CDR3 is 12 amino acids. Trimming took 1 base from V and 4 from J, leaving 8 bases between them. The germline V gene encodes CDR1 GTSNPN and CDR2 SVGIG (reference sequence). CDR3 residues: CAWSAGTYEQYF. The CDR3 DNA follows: TGTGCCTGGAGTGCAGGGACTTACGAGCAGTACTTC.

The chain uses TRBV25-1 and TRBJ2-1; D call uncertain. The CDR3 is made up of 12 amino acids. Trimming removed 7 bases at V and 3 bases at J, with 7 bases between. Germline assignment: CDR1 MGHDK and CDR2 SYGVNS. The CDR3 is CASTGIYNEQFF. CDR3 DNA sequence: TGTGCCAGCACGGGTATCTACAATGAGCAGTTCTTC.

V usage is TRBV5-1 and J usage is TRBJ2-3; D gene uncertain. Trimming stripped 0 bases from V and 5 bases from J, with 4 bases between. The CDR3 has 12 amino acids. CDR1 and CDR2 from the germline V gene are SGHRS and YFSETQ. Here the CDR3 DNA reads TGCGCCAGCAGCTTGGTCCTAGATACGCAGTATTTT. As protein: CASSLVLDTQYF.

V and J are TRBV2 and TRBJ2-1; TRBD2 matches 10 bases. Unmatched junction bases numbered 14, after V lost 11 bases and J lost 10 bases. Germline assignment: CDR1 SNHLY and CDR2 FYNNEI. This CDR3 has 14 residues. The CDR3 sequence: CAGNSLAGVREQFF. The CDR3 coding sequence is TGTGCCGGAAACAGTCTAGCGGGAGTTCGGGAGCAGTTCTTC.

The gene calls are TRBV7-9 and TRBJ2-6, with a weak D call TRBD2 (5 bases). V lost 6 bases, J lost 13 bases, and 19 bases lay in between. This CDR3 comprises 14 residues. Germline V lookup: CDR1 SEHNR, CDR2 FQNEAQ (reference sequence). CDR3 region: CASSPAGPRLVLTF. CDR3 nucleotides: TGTGCCAGCAGTCCCGCGGGCCCCCGTCTTGTCCTGACTTTC.

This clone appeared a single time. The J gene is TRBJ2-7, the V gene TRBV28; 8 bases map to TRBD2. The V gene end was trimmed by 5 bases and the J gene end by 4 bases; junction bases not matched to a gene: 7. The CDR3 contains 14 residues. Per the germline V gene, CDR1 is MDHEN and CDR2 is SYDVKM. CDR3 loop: CASSTSGPFYEQYF. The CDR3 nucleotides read TGTGCCAGCAGTACTAGCGGCCCGTTTTACGAGCAGTACTTC.

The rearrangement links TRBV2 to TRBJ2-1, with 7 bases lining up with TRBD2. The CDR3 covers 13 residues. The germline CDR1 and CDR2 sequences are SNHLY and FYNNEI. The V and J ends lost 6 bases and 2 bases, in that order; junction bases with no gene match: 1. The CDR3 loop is CASRLAAYNEQFF. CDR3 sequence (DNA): TGTGCCAGCAGGCTAGCGGCCTACAATGAGCAGTTCTTC.

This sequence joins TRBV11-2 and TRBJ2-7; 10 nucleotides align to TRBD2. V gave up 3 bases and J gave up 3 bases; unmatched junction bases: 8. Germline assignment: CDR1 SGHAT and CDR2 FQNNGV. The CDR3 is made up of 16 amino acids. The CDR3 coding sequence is TGTGCCAGCAGCTTCCGCCGGACTAGCGGTTACTACGAGCAGTACTTC. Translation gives CASSFRRTSGYYEQYF.

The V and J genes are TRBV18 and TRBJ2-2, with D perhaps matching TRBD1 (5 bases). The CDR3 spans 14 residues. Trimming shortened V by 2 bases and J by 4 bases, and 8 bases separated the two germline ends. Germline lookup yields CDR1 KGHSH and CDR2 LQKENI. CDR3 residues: CASSPDRGTGELFF. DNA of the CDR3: TGTGCCAGCTCACCAGATAGGGGCACCGGGGAGCTGTTTTTT. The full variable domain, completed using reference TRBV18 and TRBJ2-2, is NAGVMQNPRHLVRRRGQEARLRCSPMKGHSHVYWYRQLPEEGLKFMVYLQKENIIDESGMPKERFSAEFPKEGPSILRIQQVVRGDSAAYFCASSPDRGTGELFFGEGSRLTVL.

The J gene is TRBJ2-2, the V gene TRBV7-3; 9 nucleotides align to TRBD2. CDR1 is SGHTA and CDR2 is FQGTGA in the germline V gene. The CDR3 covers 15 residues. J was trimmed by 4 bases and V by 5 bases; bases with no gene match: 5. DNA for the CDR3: TGTGCCAGCAGCCCAGGGACTAGCCTCACCGGGGAGCTGTTTTTT. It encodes CASSPGTSLTGELFF.

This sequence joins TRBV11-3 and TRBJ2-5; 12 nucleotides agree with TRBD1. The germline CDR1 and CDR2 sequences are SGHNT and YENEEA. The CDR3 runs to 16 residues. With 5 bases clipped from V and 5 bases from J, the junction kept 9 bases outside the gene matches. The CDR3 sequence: CASSPRDRGLVETQYF. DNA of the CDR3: TGTGCCAGCAGCCCGAGGGACAGGGGGCTAGTGGAGACCCAGTACTTC.